This TCR beta chain was identified in a study of cytomegalovirus exposure and HLA in healthy donors. The study, taken as a whole, reports: An analysis done earlier found most TCR beta V segments productive about 87% or about 30% of the time. Later on, an analysis found that several of the most significant clusters appeared to be linked to common viral pathogens, which included parvovirus B19. Listed as cytomegalovirus-associated were 164 TCR beta chains.

This clone was seen only once. The antigen is unknown. It was with 60 Vbeta and 13 Jbeta primers that the PCR ran. The protocol was immunoSEQ multiplex PCR, while the TCRdb copy is restricted to in-frame clones and leaves out a portion. The repertoire consists of more than 110,000 clones, with around four fifths occurring once and the leading ten covering approximately 1.2%. The receptor was derived from a male donor in good health and CMV-seropositive. Sample: PBMCs.

The CDR3 region is CASSLWGSSGNTIYF. The CDR3 nucleotides read TGTGCCAGCAGTTTATGGGGGAGCTCTGGAAACACCATATATTTT. The chain recombines TRBV28 with TRBJ1-3; D gene unclear. The CDR3 length is 15 residues. V was trimmed by 0 bases and J by 0 bases, leaving 6 bases between them. CDR1 and CDR2 from the germline V gene are MDHEN and SYDVKM. Supplemented by reference TRBV28 and TRBJ1-3, the full variable domain reads DVKVTQSSRYLVKRTGEKVFLECVQDMDHENMFWYRQDPGLGLRLIYFSYDVKMKEKGDIPEGYSVSREKKERFSLILESASTNQTSMYLCASSLWGSSGNTIYFGEGSWLTVV.